This T cell receptor beta chain was retrieved from a study of T cells in Graves' hyperthyroidism and ophthalmopathy. Points from the study as a whole: By a 13 V-J model, ophthalmopathy was set apart from stable hyperthyroidism. Ophthalmopathy was predicted by the model a median of approximately 6.6 months ahead of onset.

This clonotype has a count of ten or more. What it binds is unknown. This CDR3 has 14 residues. The ends were cut back, 5 bases at V and 2 bases at J, with 12 bases in the middle. The V gene's germline CDR1 is GTSNPN and CDR2 SVGIG (reference sequence). Ophthalmopathy patients showed a Clinical Activity Score of at least 3, NOSPECS grade of at least 4 and duration under 3 months. RNA transcripts gave rise to amplified TCR beta CDR3 regions. During a first-round RT-PCR of the TCR CDR3, the HTBI primer set was used. TCRdb re-analysed the multiplex PCR reads in MiXCR, keeping a single row per CDR3 protein. Of 300,000 to 450,000 distinct CDR3 sequences in the sample, around 18% were seen once.

This sequence joins TRBV30 and TRBJ2-2; weak D call: TRBD1 (6 bases). Sample: blood. The TCR was taken from a woman aged 40 to 55 with Graves' ophthalmopathy. The chain's CDR3 is CAWDVGQNTGELFF. The DNA of the CDR3 is TGTGCCTGGGATGTGGGACAAAACACCGGGGAGCTGTTTTTT. Full variable domain (missing parts from reference TRBV30 and TRBJ2-2): SQTIHQWPATLVQPVGSPLSLECTVEGTSNPNLYWYRQAAGRGLQLLFYSVGIGQISSEVPQNLSASRPQDRQFILSSKKLLLSDSGFYLCAWDVGQNTGELFFGEGSRLTVL.